This record covers a single T cell receptor beta chain. The data were taken from a study of radiotherapy plus CTLA-4 blockade in lung cancer. The protocol was immunoSEQ multiplex PCR, while the TCRdb copy is restricted to in-frame clones and leaves out a portion. The sample consists of about 72,000 clones, around 86% of them appearing once. The clonotype comes from a human donor with non-small cell lung cancer who had a partial response to radiotherapy plus ipilimumab. The sequencing here drew on peripheral blood, taken from a patient treated with radiotherapy plus ipilimumab.

CDR3: CASSDLAGVTNEQFF. The CDR3 nucleotides read TGTGCCAGCAGTGACCTAGCGGGAGTGACCAATGAGCAGTTCTTC. The chain recombines TRBV25-1 with TRBJ2-1, with TRBD2 matching 10 bases. After removal of 3 bases from V and 6 bases from J, the junction contained 5 bases not matched to a gene. This CDR3 is 15 amino acids long. Germline V gene lookup returns CDR1 MGHDK and CDR2 SYGVNS.